One T cell receptor (beta chain) is described in this entry. These data belong to a study of blood T cell repertoires in COVID-19. Study context: COVID-19 samples from acute and convalescent phases originated in the United States, Italy and Spain. From T cells, B-cell-depleted T cells, or PBMCs came the material, which was cDNA or gDNA.

CDR1 is SGHKS, CDR2 YYEKEE, per germline (reference sequence). CDR3 length: 14 residues. V lost 2 bases, J lost 4 bases, and 12 bases lay in between. Clones were read by immunoSEQ multiplex PCR, and TCRdb kept only the in-frame ones, dropping some. Here the sample spans about 160,000 clones, roughly nine tenths being singletons. The source is a woman in her sixties or seventies with active or convalescent COVID-19. Input material: peripheral blood. The chain combines TRBV5-5 with TRBJ1-2; D ambiguous. The CDR3, as DNA: TGTGCCAGCAGCTTTTCGGGGATCTCCTATGGCTACACCTTC. Protein: CASSFSGISYGYTF.